This note documents a single T cell receptor (beta chain) sequence. The sample belongs to a study of blood T cell repertoires in COVID-19. Method: immunoSEQ multiplex PCR; TCRdb's copy keeps in-frame clones and lacks some. In the table there are about 190,000 clones, about nine tenths of which are singletons. The V gene's germline CDR1 is ENHRY and CDR2 SYGVKD. V lost 6 bases, J lost 6 bases, and 7 bases stayed unmatched. The CDR3 contains 15 residues. The J gene is TRBJ2-1, the V gene TRBV10-3; TRBD1 aligns across 11 bases. This receptor was taken from a man younger than 35 with active or convalescent COVID-19. The sequenced sample was peripheral blood. In DNA form, the CDR3 reads TGTGCCATCAGCCCAGGACAGGGGGCGGGCAATGAGCAGTTCTTC. Translation: CAISPGQGAGNEQFF.